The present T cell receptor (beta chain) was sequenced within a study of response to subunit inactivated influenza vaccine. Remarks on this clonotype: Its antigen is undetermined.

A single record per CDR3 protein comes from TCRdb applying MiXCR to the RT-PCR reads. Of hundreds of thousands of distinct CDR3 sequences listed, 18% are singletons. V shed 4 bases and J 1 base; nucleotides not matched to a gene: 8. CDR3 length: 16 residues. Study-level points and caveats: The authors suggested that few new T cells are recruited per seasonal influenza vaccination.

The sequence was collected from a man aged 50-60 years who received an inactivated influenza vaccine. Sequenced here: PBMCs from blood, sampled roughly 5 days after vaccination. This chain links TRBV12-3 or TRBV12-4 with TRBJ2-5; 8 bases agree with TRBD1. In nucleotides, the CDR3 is TGTGCCAGCAGTTGGGGTGTCAGGGGGCTCCAAGAGACCCAGTACTTC. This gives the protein CASSWGVRGLQETQYF.